Listed here are 22 T cell receptor beta chains from one sample, sequenced in a study of T cell clonality in common variable immunodeficiency. Study conclusions and caveats: Reportedly, TCR beta sequences from common variable immunodeficiency showed fewer deletions and N-nucleotide insertions.

These TCRs are of unknown antigen specificity. Assay: immunoSEQ multiplex PCR; the TCRdb copy retains only in-frame clones and omits some. The sample shows under 25,000 clones, none of them appearing just once. Sample: peripheral blood mononuclear cells. These receptors were obtained from a human donor with common variable immunodeficiency.

This clone appeared many times. The missing CDR3 end, 3 residues past where the read stops, is filled in from the germline J gene. The chain recombines TRBV6-2 or TRBV6-3 with TRBJ1-1; D is ambiguous. The CDR3 is made up of 15 amino acids. Trimming pared 4 bases from V and 0 bases from J, leaving 12 bases between. Looked up from germline, CDR1 is MNHEY and CDR2 is SVGEGT. CDR3 DNA (partial): TGTGCCAGCAGTTTGTTGCGGGGTTTGAACACTGAA. Encoded protein: CASSLLRGLNTE. The entire CDR3 is CASSLLRGLNTEAFF.

This clone was seen more than once but under ten times. The observed sequence ends 3 residues before the CDR3 terminus, with the missing tail filled in from the germline J gene. The chain couples TRBV19 to TRBJ1-1, with 7 bases that match TRBD1. CDR1 is LNHDA and CDR2 is SQIVND in the germline V gene (reference sequence). The CDR3 spans 12 residues. The CDR3 is CASSIGTGVAFF. CDR3 DNA, as far as it was read: TGTGCCAGTAGTATAGGTACAGGGGTG.

Only a few counts were recorded for this clone. The read falls 3 residues short of the CDR3 end, and the missing part is taken from the germline J gene. V and J are TRBV19 and TRBJ2-1; 9 bases match TRBD1. Per germline, CDR1 LNHDA and CDR2 SQIVND (reference sequence). CDR3 length: 17 amino acids. V trimming: 5 bases; J trimming: 4 bases; junction bases outside the gene matches: 12. The CDR3 bases that were read are TGTGCCAGTAGTTCTGAACCGGGACAGGGTCCTTACAATGAG. Translating it yields CASSSEPGQGPYNE. In full, the CDR3 is CASSSEPGQGPYNEQFF.

As concerns this clone: The read halts 3 residues ahead of the CDR3 end, with the missing end drawn from the germline J gene. The chain links TRBV29-1 to TRBJ1-5; the D gene is possibly TRBD1 (6 bases). Trimming removed 7 bases from V and 1 base from J, with 11 bases in between. The CDR3 loop spans 13 amino acids. CDR1 SQVTM and CDR2 ANQGSEA come from the germline V gene. Incomplete CDR3 DNA: TGCAGCGCTGGGGGGGGCAGCAATCAGCCC. It codes for CSAGGGSNQP. The full CDR3 reads CSAGGGSNQPQHF.

This clone occurred many times. The read gets to within 3 residues of the CDR3 end, and the germline J gene fills in the rest. The chain uses TRBV5-1 and TRBJ1-2; a weak D match, TRBD1 (5 bases). Per the germline V gene, CDR1 is SGHRS and CDR2 is YFSETQ. CDR3 length: 15 amino acids. The chain's CDR3 is CASSRDGEGSSGYTF. The sequenced part of the CDR3 DNA is TGCGCCAGCAGCCGGGATGGGGAGGGGTCGAGCGGC. The whole variable domain, remainder taken from reference TRBV5-1 and TRBJ1-2, is KAGVTQTPRYLIKTRGQQVTLSCSPISGHRSVSWYQQTPGQGLQFLFEYFSETQRNKGNFPGRFSGRQFSNSRSEMNVSTLELGDSALYLCASSRDGEGSSGYTFGSGTRLTVV.

The table lists this clone with a few counts. With the read ending 3 residues before the CDR3 end, the germline J gene is used to fill in that end. The chain employs TRBV5-1 and TRBJ2-6; a weak D match, TRBD1 (6 bases). Per germline, CDR1 SGHRS and CDR2 YFSETQ. The ends were cut back, 4 bases at V and 1 base at J, with 12 bases in the middle. The CDR3 has 16 residues. CDR3 residues: CASSGSGQSGANVLTF. The CDR3 bases that were read are TGCGCCAGCAGCGGATCAGGACAGTCTGGGGCCAACGTC. The full variable domain, its missing parts supplied by reference TRBV5-1 and TRBJ2-6, is KAGVTQTPRYLIKTRGQQVTLSCSPISGHRSVSWYQQTPGQGLQFLFEYFSETQRNKGNFPGRFSGRQFSNSRSEMNVSTLELGDSALYLCASSGSGQSGANVLTFGAGSRLTVL.

This clone has ten or more counts. The DNA read from the CDR3 is TGTGCCAGCAGCTCCGCACCAGGAAACACTGAA. Translated, it gives CASSSAPGNTE. The full CDR3 reads CASSSAPGNTEAFF. The chain recombines TRBV5-5 with TRBJ1-1; D is undetermined. The sequenced fragment ends 3 residues before the CDR3 boundary, so the rest is inferred from the germline J gene. Germline V CDR1 and CDR2: SGHKS, YYEKEE (reference sequence). CDR3 length: 14 residues. V was shortened by 3 bases and J by 2 bases, with 11 bases between the two germline ends.

Many counts were recorded for this clone. From the germline J gene comes the end of the CDR3, since the read stops 3 residues before it. This chain uses TRBV6-4 with TRBJ2-1; 13 bases align to TRBD2. CDR1 and CDR2 (germline): MRHNA, SNTAGT. This CDR3 has 16 amino acids. Unmatched junction bases numbered 7, after V lost 5 bases and J lost 6 bases. The CDR3 region is CASSRPTSGGINEQFF. The sequenced CDR3 bases are TGTGCCAGCAGTCGACCGACTAGCGGGGGGATCAATGAG.

Many counts were recorded for this clone. The CDR3 extends 3 residues past the end of the read, so its final part is completed from the germline J gene. The chain couples TRBV18 to TRBJ2-3, with 7 bases lining up with TRBD2. The CDR3 is made up of 16 amino acids. V trimming: 2 bases; J trimming: 1 base; junction bases outside the gene matches: 6. From germline, CDR1 is KGHSH and CDR2 LQKENI. The CDR3 DNA, read in part, is TGTGCCAGCTCACCAGTGGCTAGCGGTGGCACAGATACG. Protein product: CASSPVASGGTDT. The complete CDR3 reads CASSPVASGGTDTQYF.

Only a few counts were recorded for this clone. The read halts 3 residues ahead of the CDR3 end, with the missing end drawn from the germline J gene. The gene calls are TRBV6-2 or TRBV6-3 and TRBJ2-1; no reliable D call. This CDR3 is 14 amino acids long. Germline lookup yields CDR1 MNHEY and CDR2 SVGEGT. Trimming pared 0 bases from V and 1 base from J, leaving 4 bases between. The part of the CDR3 DNA that was read is TGTGCCAGCAGTTACTCTAGTTCCTACAATGAG. This codes for CASSYSSSYNE. The full CDR3 protein reads CASSYSSSYNEQFF.

This clone has at least ten counts. The read falls 3 residues short of the CDR3 end, and the missing part is taken from the germline J gene. The chain recombines TRBV5-4 with TRBJ2-2; D call uncertain. The germline V gene encodes CDR1 SGHNT and CDR2 YYREEE (reference sequence). The V gene lost 0 bases and the J gene lost 8 bases, with 5 bases spanning the gap. The CDR3 consists of 12 residues. The CDR3 spells CASSLARGELFF. The sequenced part of the CDR3 DNA is TGTGCCAGCAGCTTGGCTCGGGGGGAG.

Ten or more counts support this clone. Read coverage stops 3 residues before the CDR3 terminus; the germline J gene supplies the remainder. At the DNA level, this CDR3 is encoded by other sequences in the same sample as well. The V and J genes are TRBV5-4 and TRBJ1-1; D uncertain. This CDR3 spans 14 amino acids. CDR1 SGHNT and CDR2 YYREEE come from the germline V gene (reference sequence). With 0 bases removed from V and 1 base from J, the gap between germline ends came to 7 bases. This chain's CDR3 is CASSLGQANTEAFF. The sequenced CDR3 bases are TGTGCCAGCAGCTTGGGTCAGGCGAACACTGAA. Based on the CDR3 plus reference TRBV5-4 and TRBJ1-1, the full variable domain is ETGVTQSPTHLIKTRGQQVTLRCSSQSGHNTVSWYQQALGQGPQFIFQYYREEENGRGNFPPRFSGLQFPNYSSELNVNALELDDSALYLCASSLGQANTEAFFGQGTRLTVV.

The table lists this clone with a few counts. The read gets to within 3 residues of the CDR3 end, and the germline J gene fills in the rest. V is TRBV19 and J is TRBJ2-7; 9 bases map to TRBD1. The CDR3 consists of 14 residues. Germline trimming cut 6 bases from V and 4 bases from J; bases unmatched to any gene: 7. Germline V gives CDR1 LNHDA, CDR2 SQIVND (reference sequence). The CDR3 is CASSPPGQGYEQYF. CDR3 DNA, as far as it was read: TGTGCCAGTAGCCCTCCGGGACAGGGATACGAG.

The table lists this clone with many counts. The CDR3 goes on 3 residues after the read ends, and that part is filled in from the germline J gene. The genes are TRBV19 and TRBJ2-5; D remains unclear. Germline V CDR1 and CDR2: LNHDA, SQIVND (reference sequence). There are 14 residues in the CDR3. V was shortened by 1 base and J by 2 bases, with 8 bases between the two germline ends. The CDR3 protein is CASSIVAAQETQYF. The CDR3 DNA, read in part, is TGTGCCAGTAGTATAGTGGCAGCGCAAGAGACC. Full variable domain (outside the CDR3, taken from reference TRBV19 and TRBJ2-5): DGGITQSPKYLFRKEGQNVTLSCEQNLNHDAMYWYRQDPGQGLRLIYYSQIVNDFQKGDIAEGYSVSREKKESFPLTVTSAQKNPTAFYLCASSIVAAQETQYFGPGTRLLVL.

There are many counts of this clone. The CDR3 end is not reached by the read, which stops 3 residues before it; the germline J gene fills it in. The chain carries TRBV7-3 and TRBJ2-3; 9 bases are shared with TRBD1. Per germline, CDR1 SGHTA and CDR2 FQGTGA. Losses at the gene ends were 5 bases for V and 6 bases for J; bases not matched to a gene: 9. The CDR3 covers 15 residues. CDR3 amino acids: CASSPQGTGIDTQYF. The sequenced part of the CDR3 DNA is TGTGCCAGCAGCCCACAAGGGACAGGGATCGATACG.

This clone was detected many times. The read ends 3 residues early relative to the CDR3; the germline J gene fills the gap. The chain couples TRBV5-5 to TRBJ1-3, with D maybe TRBD1 (5 bases). CDR3 length: 13 amino acids. Germline lookup yields CDR1 SGHKS and CDR2 YYEKEE (reference sequence). Trimming removed 0 bases at V and 5 bases at J, with 6 bases between. CDR3 DNA, as far as it was read: TGTGCCAGCAGCTTGGAGGACAGAAACACC. Amino acids: CASSLEDRNT. The full CDR3 protein is CASSLEDRNTIYF.

Many counts were recorded for this clone. Coverage ceases 3 residues before the CDR3 finishes, and the germline J gene fills in the end. The chain has TRBV2 and TRBJ1-2; the D is unclear. CDR3 length equals 14 residues. CDR1 SNHLY and CDR2 FYNNEI come from the germline V gene. V gave up 2 bases and J gave up 2 bases, with 9 bases separating them. The part of the CDR3 DNA that was read is TGTGCCAGCAGTGAATTAGCGGCCAACTATGGC. Residues: CASSELAANYG. In full, the CDR3 reads CASSELAANYGYTF.

This clone was picked up a small number of times. The read halts 3 residues ahead of the CDR3 end, with the missing end drawn from the germline J gene. The chain joins TRBV7-2 to TRBJ2-2; TRBD1 might be the D (5 bases). The CDR3 consists of 14 residues. With 3 bases removed from V and 3 bases from J, the gap between germline ends came to 8 bases. CDR1 SGHTA and CDR2 FQGNSA come from the germline V gene. Partial CDR3 DNA: TGTGCCAGCAGCTTTACAGGAGACACCGGGGAG. It encodes CASSFTGDTGE. The whole CDR3 region reads CASSFTGDTGELFF.

Notes on this clone: The CDR3 goes on 3 residues after the read ends, and that part is filled in from the germline J gene. This chain uses TRBV18 with TRBJ2-3; 7 positions agree with TRBD1. Germline V gene sequence: CDR1 KGHSH, CDR2 LQKENI. The V segment lost 6 bases and the J segment 0 bases; nucleotides outside the gene matches: 9. This CDR3 is 16 amino acids long. The CDR3 DNA, read in part, is TGTGCCAGCTCTAAGGGGGCCGCCCTTAGCACAGATACG. This gives the protein CASSKGAALSTDT. The CDR3 reads in full as CASSKGAALSTDTQYF.

Remarks on this clone: The read is 3 residues too short to cover the CDR3 end, so that end is filled in from the germline J gene. The genes are TRBV20-1 and TRBJ1-1, with a possible D match to TRBD1 (5 bases). Per the germline V gene, CDR1 is DFQATT and CDR2 is SNEGSKA (reference sequence). This CDR3 has 13 amino acids. The chain's CDR3 is CSARGVQVGVAFF. The sequenced part of the CDR3 DNA is TGCAGTGCTAGAGGGGTGCAGGTAGGGGTG.

This clone has ten or more counts. Read coverage stops 3 residues before the CDR3 terminus; the germline J gene supplies the remainder. The J gene is TRBJ2-3, the V gene TRBV20-1; 12 bases agree with TRBD1. Germline CDR1 DFQATT, CDR2 SNEGSKA (reference sequence). V lost 4 bases to trimming and J lost 6 bases; unmatched junction nucleotides: 11. The CDR3 totals 16 residues. The CDR3 region is CSAKLPGQGAKDTQYF. The DNA read from the CDR3 is TGCAGTGCTAAGCTACCGGGACAGGGGGCTAAGGATACG.

To note about this clone: The read ends 3 residues before the CDR3 terminus; that terminus is restored from the germline J gene. The V and J genes are TRBV6-2 or TRBV6-3 and TRBJ2-7, with 10 bases matching TRBD2. Unmatched junction bases numbered 4, after V lost 5 bases and J lost 3 bases. CDR3 length: 14 residues. The germline V gene has CDR1 MNHEY and CDR2 SVGEGT. The CDR3 reads CASSIVAGGYEQYF. The DNA read from the CDR3 is TGTGCCAGCAGTATAGTAGCGGGGGGCTACGAG.